These T cell receptor beta chains were read from a single sample in a study of molecular identifiers for immune sequencing clone quantification. TCRdb called the PCR reads again in MiXCR, with one record for every CDR3 protein. The sample holds about 54,000 distinct CDR3 sequences; 25% are singletons and the top ten take approximately 1.9%. The sample comprised naive CD8+ T cells from blood, with Jurkat cell RNA spiked in. The receptors originated from a human donor in good health. Some libraries in this study had Jurkat cell RNA spiked in. Both conserved end residues are part of each CDR3. The D gene is left open where the match is weak. The size field is filled for only some rows; it gives once, few, many or a size class.

V gene	clone size	D gene	CDR3 length	J gene	CDR3 DNA	CDR3 protein
TRBV10-3	many	TRBD1	16	TRBJ2-2	TGTGCCATCAGTGAGCTCCGACAGGGGGACACCGGGGAGCTGTTTTTT	CAISELRQGDTGELFF
TRBV29-1	NA	NA	13	TRBJ2-5	TGCAGCGTTGAAGATCCTACAGACGTGACCCAGTACTTC	CSVEDPTDVTQYF
TRBV10-3	NA	TRBD2	18	TRBJ2-3	TGTGCCATCAGTGAGTCAGGGCTAGCGGGGGTTTGGACAGATACGCAGTATTTT	CAISESGLAGVWTDTQYF
TRBV19	NA	TRBD2	17	TRBJ2-1	TGTGCCAGTAGTATAGGAGGTACGACTAGCCGGCGCAATGAGCAGTTCTTC	CASSIGGTTSRRNEQFF
TRBV7-2	many	NA	14	TRBJ2-1	TGTGCCAGCAGCTTAGCGGGATTCTACAATGAGCAGTTCTTC	CASSLAGFYNEQFF
TRBV7-9	NA	NA	13	TRBJ1-1	TGTGCCAGCAGCCCCTTAAGTGTCGCTGAAGCTTTCTTT	CASSPLSVAEAFF
TRBV29-1	many	NA	15	TRBJ2-3	TGCAGCGTTCCGCAGCCAGAGAAAAAAACAGATACGCAGTATTTT	CSVPQPEKKTDTQYF
TRBV29-1	many	NA	14	TRBJ2-2	TGCAGCGTTGAAGCGGGAGCGAACACCGGGGAGCTGTTTTTT	CSVEAGANTGELFF
TRBV19	NA	NA	12	TRBJ1-1	TGTGCCAGTTGTATCTGGGGCACTGAAGCTTTCTTT	CASCIWGTEAFF
TRBV28	few	NA	14	TRBJ2-7	TGTGCCAGCAGTTCAATTAAGTTCTCCTACGAGCAGTACTTC	CASSSIKFSYEQYF
TRBV29-1	many	TRBD1	14	TRBJ2-5	TGCAGCGTTGGTGACAGGGGGCGCCGAGAGACCCAGTACTTC	CSVGDRGRRETQYF
TRBV24-1	many	NA	15	TRBJ1-3	TGTGCCACCAGTCAAGACAGGAGCTCTGGAAACACCATATATTTT	CATSQDRSSGNTIYF
TRBV29-1	many	NA	13	TRBJ1-1	TGCAGCGTCGAGGGACAAGTTAACACTGAAGCTTTCTTT	CSVEGQVNTEAFF
TRBV11-2	many	TRBD1	16	TRBJ2-4	TGTGCCAGCAGCCCATGGGACAGCGACCGGTATAACATTCAGTACTTC	CASSPWDSDRYNIQYF
TRBV12-3/TRBV12-4	many	NA	14	TRBJ1-5	TGTGCCAGCAGTTCCGGACGTTTCAATCAGCCCCAGCATTTT	CASSSGRFNQPQHF
TRBV2	NA	NA	15	TRBJ2-7	TGTGCCAGCAGTGAAATGCCGGACAGTACCTACGAGCAGTACTTC	CASSEMPDSTYEQYF
TRBV12-3/TRBV12-4	NA	NA	14	TRBJ2-5	TGTGCCAGCAGTCGAGGCAGTACTCAAGAGACCCAGTACTTC	CASSRGSTQETQYF
TRBV5-1	many	NA	15	TRBJ2-7	TGCGCCAGCAGCTTGGCCTCTCAGGGGTCCTACGAGCAGTACTTC	CASSLASQGSYEQYF
TRBV5-1	many	NA	13	TRBJ2-2	TGCGCCAGCGTGCCGGAGAACACCGGGGAGCTGTTTTTT	CASVPENTGELFF
TRBV7-9	many	NA	14	TRBJ2-7	TGTGCCAGCAGCCCAGGAGCTGAAAACTACGAGCAGTACTTC	CASSPGAENYEQYF
TRBV7-9	many	NA	15	TRBJ2-7	TGTGCCAGCAGCTCGGTCCTAGGGGGTGGCTACGAGCAGTACTTC	CASSSVLGGGYEQYF
TRBV7-9	many	NA	18	TRBJ1-4	TGTGCCAGCAGCGCACGGCTAAGTCGACAGGACTCTAATGAAAAACTGTTTTTT	CASSARLSRQDSNEKLFF
TRBV6-6	many	NA	13	TRBJ1-1	TGTGCCAGCAGCTTTGCGATGAACACTGAAGCTTTCTTT	CASSFAMNTEAFF
TRBV25-1	NA	NA	18	TRBJ1-5	TGTGCCAGCAGACCGACAGTGAAATCGTCGTATAGCAATCAGCCCCAGCATTTT	CASRPTVKSSYSNQPQHF
TRBV6-5	many	NA	14	TRBJ2-7	TGTGCCAGCAGTCCACGGACAGAGTACTACGAGCAGTACTTC	CASSPRTEYYEQYF
TRBV4-2	many	TRBD2	17	TRBJ2-7	TGTGCCAGCAGCCAAGATCGAACCGAAGCGGGAGTGTACGAGCAGTACTTC	CASSQDRTEAGVYEQYF
TRBV4-1	many	NA	15	TRBJ1-3	TGCGCCAGCAGCCCCCGGGGCAACTCTGGAAACACCATATATTTT	CASSPRGNSGNTIYF
TRBV6-2/TRBV6-3	few	TRBD1	16	TRBJ2-3	TGTGCCAGCAGTACCGGGGACAGGGGAAGCACAGATACGCAGTATTTT	CASSTGDRGSTDTQYF
TRBV11-2	NA	NA	14	TRBJ1-1	TGTGCCAGCAGCTTGGACACCCCTAACACTGAAGCTTTCTTT	CASSLDTPNTEAFF
TRBV7-6	NA	TRBD2	21	TRBJ2-2	TGTGCCAGCAGCTTAGCCCGGGCGAGACTAGCGGGGGGGCCTCGAACCGGGGAGCTGTTTTTT	CASSLARARLAGGPRTGELFF
TRBV12-3/TRBV12-4	many	TRBD1	13	TRBJ1-2	TGTGCCAGCAGTTCGACAGGGTTCTATGGCTACACCTTC	CASSSTGFYGYTF
TRBV4-3	many	NA	17	TRBJ2-3	TGCGCCCCTACCGCCGCCAGGTGCGGAGCCCTCACAGATACGCAGTATTTT	CAPTAARCGALTDTQYF
TRBV20-1	medium-sized	NA	13	TRBJ1-6	TGCAGTGCCCTAGGGCAGGGGAATTCACCCCTCCACTTT	CSALGQGNSPLHF
TRBV7-9	many	TRBD2	14	TRBJ2-2	TGTGCCAGCGGGCTAGCGGGAATTGGCGGGGAGCTGTTTTTT	CASGLAGIGGELFF
TRBV27	few	NA	13	TRBJ1-2	TGTGCCAGCTCACAGGGTGGTGGGTATGGCTACACCTTC	CASSQGGGYGYTF
TRBV6-4	NA	TRBD2	19	TRBJ2-1	TGTGCCAGCATTGGCCTAGCGGGGGCCACGATTAGCTCCTACAATGAGCAGTTCTTC	CASIGLAGATISSYNEQFF
TRBV6-5	many	NA	16	TRBJ1-4	TGTGCCAGCAGTCCAATCTACGGGGGGACTAATGAAAAACTGTTTTTT	CASSPIYGGTNEKLFF
TRBV9	many	TRBD1	15	TRBJ1-2	TGTGCCAGCAGCCCGACAGGGGCTACTAACTATGGCTACACCTTC	CASSPTGATNYGYTF
TRBV6-2/TRBV6-3	NA	TRBD2	14	TRBJ2-1	TGTGCCAGCAGTTACGGACTAGCGGGAGCAGGGCAGTTCTTC	CASSYGLAGAGQFF
TRBV2	many	NA	13	TRBJ1-1	TGTGCCAGCAGTGACAGGGGAGGCACTGAAGCTTTCTTT	CASSDRGGTEAFF
TRBV11-2	NA	NA	13	TRBJ2-2	TGTGCCAGCAGCTACACAGGGACCGGGGAGCTGTTTTTT	CASSYTGTGELFF
TRBV3-1	NA	TRBD2	14	TRBJ2-7	TGTGCCAGCAGCCTAGGACTAGTTACCTACGAGCAGTACTTC	CASSLGLVTYEQYF
TRBV6-5	many	NA	19	TRBJ2-7	TGTGCCAGCAGTTACTCGAGACTAGAAGGGGGTGGGGTGATAAACGAGCAGTACTTC	CASSYSRLEGGGVINEQYF
TRBV6-2/TRBV6-3	many	NA	15	TRBJ2-1	TGTGCCAGCAGTTACCTATCCGCCCCTAGGAATGAGCAGTTCTTC	CASSYLSAPRNEQFF
TRBV7-2	many	NA	15	TRBJ2-7	TGTGCCAGCAGCTTACGGAGGAAAAACTCCTACGAGCAGTACTTC	CASSLRRKNSYEQYF
TRBV12-5	many	NA	18	TRBJ1-5	TGTGCTAGTGGTTTTTTGCTGGAAGGGCCAATGGGTTACGAGCCCCAGCATTTT	CASGFLLEGPMGYEPQHF
TRBV7-9	many	NA	12	TRBJ1-6	TGTGCCAGCAGCCCCACAAGATCACCCCTCCACTTT	CASSPTRSPLHF
TRBV7-9	many	NA	13	TRBJ2-7	TGTGCCAGCTCTGCGGGATATGCCTACGAGCAGTACTTC	CASSAGYAYEQYF
TRBV7-9	many	TRBD2	21	TRBJ2-2	TGTGCCAGCAGCTTACCCACTCAAACTAGCGGGAGGGCCCTGAACACCGGGGAGCTGTTTTTT	CASSLPTQTSGRALNTGELFF
TRBV27	many	TRBD2	15	TRBJ2-7	TGTGCCAGCAGTTTATCTGGCGGGAGGGGGAACGAGCAGTACTTC	CASSLSGGRGNEQYF
TRBV7-2	many	NA	14	TRBJ1-5	TGTGCCAGCAGCTTGGGCATTAGCAATCAGCCCCAGCATTTT	CASSLGISNQPQHF
TRBV24-1	many	NA	15	TRBJ2-2	TGTGCCACCAGTGATTTTCCCCAGGGAATCGGGGAGCTGTTTTTT	CATSDFPQGIGELFF
TRBV28	many	TRBD1	13	TRBJ1-2	TGTGCCAGCCGCCGGGGACAGATCTATGGCTACACCTTC	CASRRGQIYGYTF